Listed here is a single T cell receptor (beta chain). Its ends do not fully match the called genes, so a read error is possible. CDR1 SGHRS and CDR2 YFSETQ come from the germline V gene. The CDR3 runs to 16 residues. The assay was immunoSEQ multiplex PCR, and TCRdb's table has in-frame clones only and misses some. The data show 55,000 to 75,000 clones, more than 85% seen once. The data derive from a study of resident and recirculating memory T cells in vitiligo. The V call is TRBV5-1, the J call TRBJ1-2; 7 bases align to TRBD1. This TCR came from a male donor with vitiligo. Sample: blood. CDR3 DNA sequence: TGCGCCAGCGCAATATTGGGTACAGGGGACTCCTATGACTACACCTTC. It yields the protein CASAILGTGDSYDYTF. Complete variable domain (other parts from reference TRBV5-1 and TRBJ1-2): KAGVTQTPRYLIKTRGQQVTLSCSPISGHRSVSWYQQTPGQGLQFLFEYFSETQRNKGNFPGRFSGRQFSNSRSEMNVSTLELGDSALYLCASAILGTGDSYDYTFGSGTRLTVV.